Given below is one TCR beta chain in context. This specimen belongs to a study of shared clonotypes between healthy human individuals. V was pared by 3 bases and J by 5 bases, with 8 bases between. The CDR3 covers 13 residues. Germline CDR1 LGHNA, CDR2 YSLEER. TCRdb's table, derived via immunoSEQ multiplex PCR, lists solely in-frame clones and lacks some. The sample carries 530,000 or so clones, nearly 80% recorded once. This clonotype was sampled from a woman between 40 and 50 years old in good health. Some clones in this sample may be carry-over from other donors' samples. The rearrangement links TRBV4-3 to TRBJ1-5; no reliable D call. Sequencing was carried out using PBMCs. CDR3 amino acids: CASSQTRDQPQHF. The CDR3 coding sequence is TGCGCCAGCAGCCAGACAAGGGATCAGCCCCAGCATTTT.